What follows are 2 T cell receptor beta chains derived from one specimen sequenced in a study of T cell responses to AZD1222 COVID-19 vaccine. Profiling relied on immunoSEQ multiplex PCR, and the TCRdb table lists in-frame clones only, not all of them. This sample carries about 130,000 clones, around nine tenths of them seen once, and the ten largest clones take less than 4.5%. This specimen was peripheral blood, taken on day 0 of AZD1222 vaccination. These receptors all stem from an adult in good health.

The chain has TRBV6-1 and TRBJ1-1; no firm D call. The CDR3 loop spans 15 amino acids. CDR1 is MNHNS and CDR2 is SASEGT in the germline V gene. The ends were cut back, 0 bases at V and 0 bases at J, with 8 bases in the middle. CDR3 protein: CASSEAVWLNTEAFF. CDR3 DNA: TGTGCCAGCAGTGAAGCGGTATGGCTGAACACTGAAGCTTTCTTT.

The V gene is TRBV19, the J gene TRBJ2-1, with TRBD2 matching 7 bases. Losses at the gene ends were 5 bases for V and 5 bases for J; bases not matched to a gene: 9. The CDR3 totals 15 residues. Germline values: CDR1 LNHDA, CDR2 SQIVND (reference sequence). In DNA form, the CDR3 reads TGTGCCAGTAGTGATGAGCGGGACCTCCACAATGAGCAGTTCTTC. As protein: CASSDERDLHNEQFF.